Listed here is a single T cell receptor beta chain. Here immunoSEQ multiplex PCR was the method, and the copy in TCRdb shows in-frame clones only, minus some. The sample includes almost 95,000 clones, 80% to 85% of them seen just once. This entry is derived from a study of blood T cell repertoires in COVID-19. For the study at large: The samples span acute and convalescent COVID-19 from the United States, Italy and Spain.

Germline V gives CDR1 GTSNPN, CDR2 SVGIG (reference sequence). J gave up 3 bases and V 8 bases, and 6 bases lay outside the gene matches. There are 13 residues in the CDR3. Sequencing input: peripheral blood. The TCR sequence derives from a man in his 60s with acute or convalescent COVID-19. The V gene is TRBV30, the J gene TRBJ2-7; 11 bases map to TRBD1. The CDR3 spells CAHQDRGRYEQYF. Written as DNA, the CDR3 is TGTGCCCATCAGGACAGGGGGCGCTACGAGCAGTACTTC. The full variable domain, with the rest looked up from reference TRBV30 and TRBJ2-7, is SQTIHQWPATLVQPVGSPLSLECTVEGTSNPNLYWYRQAAGRGLQLLFYSVGIGQISSEVPQNLSASRPQDRQFILSSKKLLLSDSGFYLCAHQDRGRYEQYFGPGTRLTVT.